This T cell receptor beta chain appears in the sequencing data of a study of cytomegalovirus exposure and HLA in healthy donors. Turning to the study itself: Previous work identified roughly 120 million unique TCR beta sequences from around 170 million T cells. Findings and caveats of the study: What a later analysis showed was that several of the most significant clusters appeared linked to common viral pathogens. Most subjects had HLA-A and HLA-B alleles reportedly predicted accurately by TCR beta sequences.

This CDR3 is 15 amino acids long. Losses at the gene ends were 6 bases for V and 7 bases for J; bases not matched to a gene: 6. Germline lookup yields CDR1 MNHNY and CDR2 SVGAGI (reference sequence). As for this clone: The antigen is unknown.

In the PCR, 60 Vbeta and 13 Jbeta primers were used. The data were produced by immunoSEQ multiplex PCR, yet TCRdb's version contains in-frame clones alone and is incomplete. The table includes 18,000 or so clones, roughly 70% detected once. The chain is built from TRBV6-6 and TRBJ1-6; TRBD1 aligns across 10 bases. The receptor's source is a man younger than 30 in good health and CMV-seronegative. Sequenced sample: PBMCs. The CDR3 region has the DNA TGTGCCAGCAGGACAGGGGGCTCTTGGAATTCACCCCTCCACTTT. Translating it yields CASRTGGSWNSPLHF.